The T cell receptor (beta chain) under discussion was sequenced for a study of circulating and synovial CD4+ cells in juvenile arthritis. The protocol was immunoSEQ multiplex PCR, while the TCRdb copy is restricted to in-frame clones and leaves out a portion. The data show fewer than 40,000 clones, with around 93% seen just once and around 3% held by the top ten. Concerning this clone: Its matching antigen is unknown.

Study results and limitations: Deeper sequencing increased measured overlap with synovial clonotypes. These repertoires were less diverse than bulk blood CD4 repertoires. Circulating pathogenic-like lymphocytes shared a substantially higher fraction of CDR3 sequences with synovium than bulk blood.

Germline CDR1 is SGHNT and CDR2 is YYREEE (reference sequence). CDR3 length: 11 amino acids. The V end lost 3 bases, the J end lost 4 bases, and 5 bases lay between the germline ends. Samples derive from patients with active juvenile idiopathic arthritis. The sequencing input was CD4+ T cells from blood. This clonotype was sampled from a human donor with juvenile idiopathic arthritis. This chain uses TRBV5-4 with TRBJ2-7; D unresolved. The CDR3, as DNA: TGTGCCAGCAGCTCCGGGTACGAGCAGTACTTC. It codes for CASSSGYEQYF.